A single TCR beta chain is shown here with its context. Its cognate antigen is unknown. This record comes from a study of STAT5B mutations in CD4+ large granular lymphocyte leukemia. Whole-study findings and limits: The CD4+ versus CD8+ T-LGLL clonality difference may reflect limited sample size. Patient CD4-sorted repertoires looked more clonal than healthy CD4+ repertoires, even without putative leukemic clones.

Sequencing used immunoSEQ multiplex PCR; TCRdb keeps in-frame clones, though not all of them. The table shows 24,000 or so clones, with 74% occurring only once. The CDR3 spans 13 residues. Looked up from germline, CDR1 is GTSNPN and CDR2 is SVGIG (reference sequence). The V and J ends lost 2 bases and 3 bases, in that order; junction bases with no gene match: 3. Sequencing was carried out using CD4+ T cells from blood buffy coats. The TCR was taken from a human donor in good health. The chain couples TRBV30 to TRBJ2-7; 8 nucleotides align to TRBD1. The CDR3 nucleotides are TGTGCCTGGAGTTTCGGGACAGGCTACGAGCAGTACTTC. This codes for CAWSFGTGYEQYF.